The present entry profiles one T cell receptor beta chain with its context. The source of the sample is a study of blood T cell repertoires in COVID-19. As handled by the study authors: How many nucleated cells were present was estimated from reference gene primer amplification. Only in-frame clones appear in the TCRdb table, and some are missing; sequencing was by immunoSEQ multiplex PCR. That table supplies the V and J calls and clone size; D and trimming were determined from the DNA. The sample holds roughly 55,000 clones, just under 80% seen once. The V gene lost 0 bases and the J gene lost 6 bases, with 12 bases spanning the gap. The germline V gene has CDR1 SGDLS and CDR2 YYNGEE. This CDR3 contains 14 residues.

Sequenced sample: peripheral blood. The receptor was isolated from a human donor with active or convalescent COVID-19. The donor label of this sample is uncertain. This chain connects TRBV9 to TRBJ1-1; the D gene is possibly TRBD1 (6 bases). The DNA of the CDR3 is TGTGCCAGCAGCGTAGGAGAGGGGGGGTCTGAAGCTTTCTTT. Translation gives CASSVGEGGSEAFF.